A single sample is the source of the 9 T cell receptor beta chains below, sequenced in a study of OX40 agonist ivuxolimab in advanced cancers. TCRdb's table, derived via immunoSEQ multiplex PCR, lists solely in-frame clones and lacks some. There are tens of thousands of clones in the sample; around 90% occur only once, and about 0.73% lies in the top ten. Here the sequenced sample was CD4+ or CD8+ T cells sorted from blood, taken in a trial of the OX40 agonist ivuxolimab. These receptors were taken from an adult with an advanced solid tumor such as melanoma, head and neck, liver or kidney cancer.

This sequence joins TRBV4-3 and TRBJ2-7, with 14 nucleotides matching TRBD2. Germline assignment: CDR1 LGHNA and CDR2 YSLEER. The CDR3 loop spans 19 amino acids. V lost 0 bases and J lost 3; bases outside the gene matches: 10. CDR3 in amino acids: CASSQEVPGLAGEGYEQYF. Written as DNA, the CDR3 is TGCGCCAGCAGCCAAGAAGTTCCGGGACTAGCGGGAGAAGGCTACGAGCAGTACTTC.

V and J are TRBV4-1 and TRBJ1-2; TRBD1 is a possible D gene (6 bases). Germline loops: CDR1 MGHRA, CDR2 YSYEKL. The germline V and J ends were trimmed by 1 base and 5 bases, with 20 bases remaining between them. This CDR3 comprises 17 residues. The CDR3 loop is CASSQGVRGAIRYGYTF. The CDR3 nucleotides read TGCGCCAGCAGCCAAGGAGTCAGGGGCGCGATTAGGTATGGCTACACCTTC.

The rearrangement joins TRBV6-5 to TRBJ1-1; D uncertain. This CDR3 is built from 15 residues. V was trimmed by 3 bases and J by 1 base, leaving 12 bases between them. Germline loops: CDR1 MNHEY, CDR2 SVGAGI. The CDR3 DNA is TGTGCCAGCAGTTATACCGTTGCGGGGAACACTGAAGCTTTCTTT. Amino acid sequence: CASSYTVAGNTEAFF.

The chain recombines TRBV9 with TRBJ2-1; 8 positions match TRBD1. The germline V gene has CDR1 SGDLS and CDR2 YYNGEE. The CDR3 is 16 residues long. V shed 4 bases, J shed 2 bases, and the junction held 8 bases outside the gene matches. DNA of the CDR3: TGTGCCAGCAGCCCACCGGGACAGGTTCCCTACAATGAGCAGTTCTTC. Protein product: CASSPPGQVPYNEQFF.

The chain couples TRBV10-3 to TRBJ1-6; D is undetermined. Per the germline V gene, CDR1 is ENHRY and CDR2 is SYGVKD. This CDR3 contains 12 residues. V was cut by 10 bases and J by 8 bases, with 12 bases left in between. The CDR3 DNA follows: TGTGCCACTGCTATACCTGATTCACCCCTCCACTTT. It codes for CATAIPDSPLHF.

This chain connects TRBV4-2 to TRBJ2-7, with D perhaps TRBD2 (6 bases). Germline values: CDR1 LGHNA, CDR2 YNFKEQ. The CDR3 runs to 17 residues. V lost 0 bases to trimming and J lost 3 bases, with 18 bases between them. The CDR3 loop reads CASSQDYDGGTIYEQYF. CDR3 coding DNA: TGTGCCAGCAGCCAAGATTACGATGGCGGGACGATCTACGAGCAGTACTTC.

The genes are TRBV7-2 and TRBJ2-5; D possibly matches TRBD1 or TRBD2 (5 bases each). Germline V gives CDR1 SGHTA, CDR2 FQGNSA. V dropped 1 base and J dropped 12 bases, with 18 bases sitting between them. This CDR3 has 14 amino acids. This CDR3 is CASSLEGWGTGEYF. CDR3 DNA: TGTGCCAGCAGCTTAGAAGGGTGGGGGACGGGCGAGTACTTC.

V is TRBV5-1 and J is TRBJ1-2; TRBD1 aligns across 10 bases. Losses at the gene ends were 4 bases for V and 7 bases for J; bases not matched to a gene: 10. There are 15 residues in the CDR3. From germline, CDR1 is SGHRS and CDR2 YFSETQ. CDR3 sequence (DNA): TGCGCCAGCAGCCCGTCCGGGACAGGGGTAGGTGGCTACACCTTC. This codes for CASSPSGTGVGGYTF.

This clone was counted once. This rearrangement joins TRBV28 to TRBJ1-1; D is unclear. The V end lost 5 bases, the J end lost 4 bases, and 11 bases lay between the germline ends. Germline CDR1 reads MDHEN; CDR2 reads SYDVKM. The length of the CDR3 is 13 residues. The CDR3 bases are TGTGCCAGCAGTATGCAGATGGCCACTGAAGCTTTCTTT. Protein: CASSMQMATEAFF.